A single sample gave rise to the 25 T cell receptor beta chains below, sequenced in a study of cytomegalovirus exposure and HLA in healthy donors. The study ran its PCR with 60 Vbeta and 13 Jbeta primers. Profiling relied on immunoSEQ multiplex PCR, and the TCRdb table lists in-frame clones only, not all of them. Of about 220,000 clones in the sample, 75% to 90% were seen once. What was sequenced was PBMCs. These receptors were taken from a boy aged 2-9 years in good health and CMV-seronegative.

This chain connects TRBV5-6 to TRBJ2-7, with 9 nucleotides matching TRBD2. Germline CDR1 reads SGHDT; CDR2 reads YYEEEE. Trimming took 0 bases from V and 2 from J; bases not matched to a gene: 3. This CDR3 has 15 amino acids. CDR3 DNA: TGTGCCAGCAGCTTGGGGGCTAGCGGGACCTACGAGCAGTACTTC. Amino acid sequence: CASSLGASGTYEQYF.

This chain uses TRBV6-1 with TRBJ2-7; tentative D call: TRBD1 (5 bases). This CDR3 has 13 amino acids. The germline V and J ends were trimmed by 2 bases and 3 bases, with 8 bases remaining between them. CDR1 and CDR2 from the germline V gene are MNHNS and SASEGT. The CDR3 sequence: CASSETQGYEQYF. CDR3 in DNA: TGTGCCAGCAGTGAAACCCAGGGCTACGAGCAGTACTTC.

This clone has a single count. V is TRBV11-3 and J is TRBJ2-1; possibly TRBD2 for D (5 bases). The CDR3 covers 12 residues. Deletions cut 5 bases from V and 9 bases from J, with 11 bases between. Germline loops: CDR1 SGHNT, CDR2 YENEEA. As DNA, the CDR3 is TGTGCCAGCAGCCGTGGACTGTCTGAGCAGTTCTTC. Its translation is CASSRGLSEQFF.

V gene TRBV15 combines with J gene TRBJ1-5, with 7 bases fitting TRBD1. The junction had 11 bases not matched to a gene; V was cut back by 0 bases and J by 0 bases. This CDR3 has 19 residues. From germline, CDR1 is LNHNV and CDR2 YYDKDF (reference sequence). The CDR3 region is CATSRDLYGTDPSNQPQHF. CDR3 bases: TGTGCCACCAGCAGAGATCTTTATGGGACAGACCCTAGCAATCAGCCCCAGCATTTT.

The rearrangement links TRBV7-2 to TRBJ1-4; D is ambiguous. Germline V gives CDR1 SGHTA, CDR2 FQGNSA. This CDR3 region has 14 residues. Trimming took off 0 bases at V and 5 bases at J, with 7 bases between the two ends. CDR3 sequence: CASSLAPGNEKLFF. The CDR3 nucleotides are TGTGCCAGCAGCTTAGCTCCAGGAAATGAAAAACTGTTTTTT.

The V call is TRBV5-1, the J call TRBJ2-7, with 8 positions matching TRBD1. Losses at the gene ends were 2 bases for V and 6 bases for J; bases not matched to a gene: 4. The CDR3 has 13 residues. Germline lookup yields CDR1 SGHRS and CDR2 YFSETQ. CDR3 bases: TGCGCCAGCAGCTTCCAGGGGGCGCCCGAGCAGTACTTC. This gives the protein CASSFQGAPEQYF.

The V and J genes are TRBV6-5 and TRBJ2-1; weak D call: TRBD1 (6 bases). This CDR3 comprises 11 residues. The ends were cut back, 10 bases at V and 7 bases at J, with 11 bases in the middle. CDR1 is MNHEY, CDR2 SVGAGI, per germline. The CDR3 here is CATLRGNEQFF. CDR3 DNA: TGTGCCACCTTAAGGGGGAATGAGCAGTTCTTC.

The genes are TRBV10-3 and TRBJ2-5; D is ambiguous. The germline V gene encodes CDR1 ENHRY and CDR2 SYGVKD. The CDR3 is 12 amino acids. V lost 4 bases and J 4 bases, leaving 7 bases between the germline ends. In nucleotides, the CDR3 is TGTGCCATCAGTGCTAGTGTAGAGACCCAGTACTTC. Translation: CAISASVETQYF.

V gene TRBV4-2 combines with J gene TRBJ1-1; D remains unclear. This CDR3 has 13 residues. From germline, CDR1 is LGHNA and CDR2 YNFKEQ. Between the trimmed V and J ends, which lost 0 bases and 1 base, there was a span of 3 bases. The CDR3: CASSQDRNTEAFF. CDR3 in DNA: TGTGCCAGCAGCCAAGATCGGAACACTGAAGCTTTCTTT.

The V and J genes are TRBV30 and TRBJ2-7; 10 nucleotides match TRBD2. This CDR3 is 13 amino acids long. The germline gives CDR1 GTSNPN, CDR2 SVGIG (reference sequence). After removal of 7 bases from V and 2 bases from J, the junction contained 5 bases not matched to a gene. CDR3 region: CAFTAGGPYEQYF. As DNA, the CDR3 is TGTGCCTTCACAGCGGGAGGGCCCTACGAGCAGTACTTC.

CDR3 residues: CASSSGQTSSYEQYF. CDR3 nucleotide sequence: TGTGCCAGTAGTTCGGGACAGACGAGCTCCTACGAGCAGTACTTC. V usage is TRBV19 and J usage is TRBJ2-7; TRBD1 matches at 7 bases. This CDR3 has 15 residues. Germline CDR1 LNHDA, CDR2 SQIVND (reference sequence). With V trimmed by 5 bases and J by 0 bases, 7 bases remained unmatched.

This clone was detected only once. This chain connects TRBV5-1 to TRBJ2-1, with 7 nucleotides matching TRBD2. Germline CDR1 and CDR2: SGHRS and YFSETQ. The V gene end was trimmed by 4 bases and the J gene end by 7 bases; junction bases not matched to a gene: 8. The CDR3 is 14 residues long. The DNA for the CDR3 is TGCGCCAGCAGCCCACGGACTAGTAGGAATGAGCAGTTCTTC. Protein sequence: CASSPRTSRNEQFF.

The CDR3 region has the DNA TGTGCCAGCAGCTCCCTCATCGGAGGAACCACAGATACGCAGTATTTT. Protein product: CASSSLIGGTTDTQYF. The chain carries TRBV7-2 and TRBJ2-3, with D perhaps matching TRBD2 (5 bases). The CDR3 is 16 residues long. Trimming took 4 bases from V and 2 from J, leaving 16 bases between them. Germline V gene data show CDR1 as SGHTA and CDR2 as FQGNSA.

V and J are TRBV4-1 and TRBJ2-7; 8 nucleotides match TRBD2. V was clipped by 2 bases and J by 2 bases; unmatched bases: 5. The CDR3 extends over 15 amino acids. The germline V gene has CDR1 MGHRA and CDR2 YSYEKL. CDR3 protein: CASSQPSGGAYEQYF. CDR3 sequence (DNA): TGCGCCAGCAGCCAACCCAGCGGGGGAGCCTACGAGCAGTACTTC.

This chain links TRBV19 with TRBJ2-2; 11 bases map to TRBD2. The CDR3 has 16 amino acids. The junction had 9 bases not matched to a gene; V was cut back by 5 bases and J by 7 bases. From germline, CDR1 is LNHDA and CDR2 SQIVND (reference sequence). The CDR3 sequence: CASSRRLAGYGGELFF. The CDR3 DNA follows: TGTGCCAGTAGTCGTCGACTAGCGGGGTACGGCGGGGAGCTGTTTTTT.

The chain uses TRBV7-6 and TRBJ2-3, with TRBD2 identical over 10 bases. The CDR3 totals 15 residues. Germline CDR1 is SGHVS and CDR2 is FNYEAQ. The trim removed 4 bases at V and 2 bases at J, leaving 3 bases unmatched. Here the CDR3 DNA reads TGTGCCAGCAGCTCTAGCGGGAGACCCACAGATACGCAGTATTTT. Translated, it gives CASSSSGRPTDTQYF.

The V gene is TRBV19, the J gene TRBJ1-5; D gene unclear. The CDR3 totals 16 residues. V was cut by 5 bases and J by 0 bases, with 14 bases left in between. From germline, CDR1 is LNHDA and CDR2 SQIVND (reference sequence). The CDR3 nucleotides read TGTGCCAGTAGTGACCCGGCAGCGTATAGCAATCAGCCCCAGCATTTT. Protein sequence: CASSDPAAYSNQPQHF.

This clone has just one count. The gene calls are TRBV30 and TRBJ1-2, with D tentatively TRBD1 (5 bases). The V gene's germline CDR1 is GTSNPN and CDR2 SVGIG (reference sequence). The length of the CDR3 is 16 residues. V was shortened by 3 bases and J by 2 bases, with 19 bases between the two germline ends. Written as DNA, the CDR3 is TGTGCCTGGAGATCCCTAAGCGACAGAGTAAACTATGGCTACACCTTC. It codes for CAWRSLSDRVNYGYTF.

In its sample, this clone was seen once. The chain combines TRBV9 with TRBJ2-1; 16 bases are shared with TRBD2. This CDR3 spans 17 amino acids. The ends lost 3 bases at V and 7 bases at J; junction bases unmatched: 7. Germline V gives CDR1 SGDLS, CDR2 YYNGEE. DNA of the CDR3: TGTGCCAGCAGCGCGGGACTAGCGGGGGGGCCGGGGAATGAGCAGTTCTTC. Protein product: CASSAGLAGGPGNEQFF.

The V call is TRBV30, the J call TRBJ2-7; a weak D match, TRBD1 (6 bases). Trimming left V 2 bases short and J 0 bases short, with 8 bases between. This CDR3 is 13 amino acids long. Germline CDR1 and CDR2: GTSNPN and SVGIG (reference sequence). CDR3 sequence (DNA): TGTGCCTGGAGTTTGGACAGCTCCTACGAGCAGTACTTC. The encoded protein is CAWSLDSSYEQYF.

The rearrangement links TRBV19 to TRBJ1-5, with TRBD1 as a possible D gene (6 bases). CDR3 length: 12 amino acids. Trimming stripped 5 bases from V and 13 bases from J, with 15 bases between. Germline CDR1 and CDR2: LNHDA and SQIVND (reference sequence). The DNA for the CDR3 is TGTGCCAGTAGTCCAGCAGGGGCTACTCAGCATTTT. Translated: CASSPAGATQHF. Full variable domain (remainder filled in from reference TRBV19 and TRBJ1-5): DGGITQSPKYLFRKEGQNVTLSCEQNLNHDAMYWYRQDPGQGLRLIYYSQIVNDFQKGDIAEGYSVSREKKESFPLTVTSAQKNPTAFYLCASSPAGATQHFGDGTRLSIL.

The chain couples TRBV4-1 to TRBJ1-1; no clear D gene. This CDR3 is 15 amino acids long. Deletions cut 1 base from V and 4 bases from J, with 13 bases between. Germline V gene sequence: CDR1 MGHRA, CDR2 YSYEKL. CDR3 nucleotides: TGCGCCAGCAGCCAAGGTCCACACGGCGGCACTGAAGCTTTCTTT. Translation gives CASSQGPHGGTEAFF.

V gene TRBV5-1 combines with J gene TRBJ2-5; the match to TRBD1 covers 8 bases. The germline V gene encodes CDR1 SGHRS and CDR2 YFSETQ. The J segment lost 3 bases and the V segment lost 3 bases, leaving 7 bases of the junction unmatched. The length of the CDR3 is 15 residues. The CDR3 DNA sequence: TGCGCCAGCAGCTCCAATACAGGGGGTGAAGAGACCCAGTACTTC. Protein: CASSSNTGGEETQYF.

The chain carries TRBV2 and TRBJ1-1; 8 bases fit TRBD1. Germline loops: CDR1 SNHLY, CDR2 FYNNEI. With V trimmed by 5 bases and J by 8 bases, 13 bases remained unmatched. The CDR3 runs to 15 residues. The CDR3 loop is CASSPGQVRGSEAFF. Here the CDR3 DNA reads TGTGCCAGCAGTCCGGGACAGGTCCGGGGGAGCGAAGCTTTCTTT.

This clone was recorded once. The rearrangement links TRBV15 to TRBJ1-5; D perhaps matches TRBD1 (5 bases). V lost 0 bases and J lost 4, with 19 bases in between. The CDR3 has 18 residues. Germline V CDR1 and CDR2: LNHNV, YYDKDF (reference sequence). The CDR3 DNA sequence: TGTGCCACCAGCAGAGATCTTCCGCAAACAGGCGCTAATCAGCCCCAGCATTTT. Amino acid sequence: CATSRDLPQTGANQPQHF.